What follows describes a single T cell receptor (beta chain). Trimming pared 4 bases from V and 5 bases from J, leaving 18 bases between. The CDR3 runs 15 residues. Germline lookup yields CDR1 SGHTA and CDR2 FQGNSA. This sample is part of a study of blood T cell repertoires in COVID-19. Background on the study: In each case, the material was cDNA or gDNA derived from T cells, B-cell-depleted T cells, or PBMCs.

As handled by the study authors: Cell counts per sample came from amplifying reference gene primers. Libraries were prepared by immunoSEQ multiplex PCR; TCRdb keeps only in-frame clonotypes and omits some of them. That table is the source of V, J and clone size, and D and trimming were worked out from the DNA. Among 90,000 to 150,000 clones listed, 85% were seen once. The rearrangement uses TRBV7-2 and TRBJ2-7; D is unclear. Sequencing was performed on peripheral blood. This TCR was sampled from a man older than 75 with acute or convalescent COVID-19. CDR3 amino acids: CASSSRRLGRDEQYF. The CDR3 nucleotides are TGTGCCAGCAGCTCTAGACGACTGGGTCGAGACGAGCAGTACTTC.